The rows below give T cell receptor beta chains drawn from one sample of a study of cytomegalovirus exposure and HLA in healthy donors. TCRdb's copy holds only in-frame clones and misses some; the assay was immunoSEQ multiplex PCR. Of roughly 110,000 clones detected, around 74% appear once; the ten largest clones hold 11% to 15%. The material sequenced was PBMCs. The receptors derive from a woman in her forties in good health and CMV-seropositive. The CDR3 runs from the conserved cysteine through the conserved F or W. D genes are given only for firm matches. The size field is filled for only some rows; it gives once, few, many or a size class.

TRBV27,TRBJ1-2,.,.,TGTGCCAGCAGCCAAGAGGCCCGGGCTAACTATGGCTACACCTTC,CASSQEARANYGYTF
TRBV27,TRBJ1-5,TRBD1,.,TGTGCCAGCAGTACCTACCGGGACAGCGGGCAGCCCCAGCATTTT,CASSTYRDSGQPQHF
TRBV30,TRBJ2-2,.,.,TGTGCCTGGAGTCCCAGGGCGAACACCGGGGAGCTGTTTTTT,CAWSPRANTGELFF
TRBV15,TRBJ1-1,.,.,TGTGCCACCAGCAGAGATCAACAGCATACGTTCTTT,CATSRDQQHTFF
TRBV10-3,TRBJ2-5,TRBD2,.,TGTGCCATCAGTGATGAAGCGGGGGCCCTCTTTTACTTC,CAISDEAGALFYF
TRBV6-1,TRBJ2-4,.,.,TGTGCCAGCAGTGGAGGGTATCGTCACTCTATAAAAAACATTCAGTACTTC,CASSGGYRHSIKNIQYF
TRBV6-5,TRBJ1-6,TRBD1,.,TGTGCCAGCAGACTAGGGACAGAAGATAGTTCACCCCTCCACTTT,CASRLGTEDSSPLHF
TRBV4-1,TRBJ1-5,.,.,TGCGCCAGCAGCCAAGATCGGTTGGGGCGTAGCAATCAGCCCCAGCATTTT,CASSQDRLGRSNQPQHF
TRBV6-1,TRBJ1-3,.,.,TGTGCCAGCAGTGTTGAAACCTACTCTGGAAACACCATATATTTT,CASSVETYSGNTIYF
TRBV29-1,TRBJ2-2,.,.,TGCAGCGTAAACGGGGGAGCGGACACCGGGGAGCTGTTTTTT,CSVNGGADTGELFF
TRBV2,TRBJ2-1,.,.,TGTGCCAGTTCATATGCGAATGAGCAGTTCTTC,CASSYANEQFF
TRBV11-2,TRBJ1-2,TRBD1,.,TGTGCCAGCAGCCTGGGACAGGGGAATGGCTACACCTTC,CASSLGQGNGYTF
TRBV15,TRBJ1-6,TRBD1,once,TGTGCCACCAGCACATACCAACAGGGGGGTAAATCACCCCTCCACTTT,CATSTYQQGGKSPLHF
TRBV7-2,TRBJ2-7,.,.,TGTGCCAGCAGCTCTCCTGGGGGGGCCGGTGAGCAGTACTTC,CASSSPGGAGEQYF
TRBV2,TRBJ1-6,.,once,TGTGCCAGCAGTGTTGGACAGTATGGTTCACCCCTCCACTTT,CASSVGQYGSPLHF
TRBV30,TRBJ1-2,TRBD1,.,TGTGCCTGGAGTCTTACAGGGGATGGCTACACCTTC,CAWSLTGDGYTF
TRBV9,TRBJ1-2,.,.,TGTGCCAGCAGCGTCAGGGAAAGTAGCTATGGCTACACCTTC,CASSVRESSYGYTF
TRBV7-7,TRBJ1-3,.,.,TGTGCTAGCAGCGTACAGGGTACTGGAAACACCATATATTTT,CASSVQGTGNTIYF
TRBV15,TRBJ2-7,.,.,TGTGCCACCAGCAGTATCCCTAGCTCCTACGAGCAGTACTTC,CATSSIPSSYEQYF
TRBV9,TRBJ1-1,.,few,TGTGCCAGCAGCGCCCTCCCGGAGGGTCTCTCTGAAGCTTTCTTT,CASSALPEGLSEAFF
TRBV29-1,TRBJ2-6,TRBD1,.,TGCAGCGTTGGGGACAGGGGCCTTATCTCTGGGGCCAACGTCCTGACTTTC,CSVGDRGLISGANVLTF
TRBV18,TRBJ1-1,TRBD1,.,TGTGCCAGCTCACCGTTACAGGGGGTAGAAACTGAAGCTTTCTTT,CASSPLQGVETEAFF
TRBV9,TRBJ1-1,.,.,TGTGCCAGCAGTCAAAACGGGGGCACTGAAGCTTTCTTT,CASSQNGGTEAFF
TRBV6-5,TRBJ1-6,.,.,TGTGCCAGCAGTTCACTAACCTATTCACCCCTCCACTTT,CASSSLTYSPLHF
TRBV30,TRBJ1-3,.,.,TGTGCCTGGAGTGTTCACGGGGGGGACACCATATATTTT,CAWSVHGGDTIYF
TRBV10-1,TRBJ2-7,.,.,TGCGCCAGCAGTGAAGGAGGGCGGCAGGGCGAGCAGTACTTC,CASSEGGRQGEQYF
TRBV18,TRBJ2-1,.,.,TGTGCCAGCTCACCACTAAGGGGGGAGCAGTTCTTC,CASSPLRGEQFF
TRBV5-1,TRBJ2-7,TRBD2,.,TGCGCCAGCAGCAGAAGCGGGGGGAACTACGAGCAGTACTTC,CASSRSGGNYEQYF
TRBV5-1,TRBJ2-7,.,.,TGCGCCAGCAGCTTCGGAGGGACCCCATCCTACGAGCAGTACTTC,CASSFGGTPSYEQYF
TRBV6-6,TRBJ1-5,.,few,TGTGCCAGCGTACAGGACCGCAATCAGCCCCAGCATTTT,CASVQDRNQPQHF
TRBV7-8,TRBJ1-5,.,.,TGTGCCAGCAGCCCACGTGCGGGGATTCAGCCCCAGCATTTT,CASSPRAGIQPQHF
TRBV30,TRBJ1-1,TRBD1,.,TGTGCCTGGAGTACACCGACAGGGACGAACACTGAAGCTTTCTTT,CAWSTPTGTNTEAFF
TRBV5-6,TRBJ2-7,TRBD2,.,TGTGCCAGCAGGACCGGGACTAGCGATACCGAGCAGTACTTC,CASRTGTSDTEQYF
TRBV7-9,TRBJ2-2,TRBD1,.,TGTGCCAGCGACAGGGGGGCCACCGGGGAGCTGTTTTTT,CASDRGATGELFF
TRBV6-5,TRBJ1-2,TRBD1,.,TGTGCCAGCAGCCCCGGGACAGGGGTCATTGGCTACACCTTC,CASSPGTGVIGYTF
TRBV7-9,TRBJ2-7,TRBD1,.,TGTGCCAGCAGCCCGAGGACAGGGGGCGGCGAGCAGTACTTC,CASSPRTGGGEQYF
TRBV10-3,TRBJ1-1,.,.,TGTGCCATCAGTGTGGGAGCTGAAGCTTTCTTT,CAISVGAEAFF
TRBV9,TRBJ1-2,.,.,TGTGCCAGCAGGAGGGCCGGCTATGGCTACACCTTC,CASRRAGYGYTF
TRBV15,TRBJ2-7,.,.,TGTGCCACCAGCACGGACAGAGCATCCTACGAGCAGTACTTC,CATSTDRASYEQYF
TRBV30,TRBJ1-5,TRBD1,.,TGTGCCTGGAGTCTCCAGGGGGATCAGCCCCAGCATTTT,CAWSLQGDQPQHF
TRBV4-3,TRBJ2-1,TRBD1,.,TGCGCCAGCAGCCAAGTGATAGGACAGGACAATGAGCAGTTCTTC,CASSQVIGQDNEQFF
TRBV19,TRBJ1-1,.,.,TGTGCCAGTAAATTGACCCGCCTCGGGGAGGCTTTCTTT,CASKLTRLGEAFF
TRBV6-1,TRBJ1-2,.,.,TGTGCCGCGGGCGGGGTGGGGGTCTATGGCTACACCTTC,CAAGGVGVYGYTF
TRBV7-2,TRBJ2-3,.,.,TGTGCCAGCAGCCCAGGCGGACAGACCACAGATACGCAGTATTTT,CASSPGGQTTDTQYF
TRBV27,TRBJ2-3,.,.,TGTGCCAGCAGGGGGGGTGCTCCAGATACGCAGTATTTT,CASRGGAPDTQYF